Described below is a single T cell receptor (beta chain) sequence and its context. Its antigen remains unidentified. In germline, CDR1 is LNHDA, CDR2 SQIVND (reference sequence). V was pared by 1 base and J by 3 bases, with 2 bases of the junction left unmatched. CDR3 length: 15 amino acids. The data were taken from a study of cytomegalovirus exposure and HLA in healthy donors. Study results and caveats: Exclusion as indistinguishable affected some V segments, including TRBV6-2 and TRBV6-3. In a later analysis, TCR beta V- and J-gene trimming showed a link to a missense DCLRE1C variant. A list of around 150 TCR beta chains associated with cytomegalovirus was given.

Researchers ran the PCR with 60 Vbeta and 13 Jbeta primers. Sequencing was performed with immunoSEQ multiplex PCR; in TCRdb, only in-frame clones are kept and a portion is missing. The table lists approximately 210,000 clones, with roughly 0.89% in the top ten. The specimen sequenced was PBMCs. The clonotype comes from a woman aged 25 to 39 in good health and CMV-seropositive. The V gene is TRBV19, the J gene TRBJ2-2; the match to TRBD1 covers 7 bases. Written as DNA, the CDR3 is TGTGCCAGTAGTATAGGGCAGGGGGACACCGGGGAGCTGTTTTTT. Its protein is CASSIGQGDTGELFF. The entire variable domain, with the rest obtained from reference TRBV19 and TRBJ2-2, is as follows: DGGITQSPKYLFRKEGQNVTLSCEQNLNHDAMYWYRQDPGQGLRLIYYSQIVNDFQKGDIAEGYSVSREKKESFPLTVTSAQKNPTAFYLCASSIGQGDTGELFFGEGSRLTVL.